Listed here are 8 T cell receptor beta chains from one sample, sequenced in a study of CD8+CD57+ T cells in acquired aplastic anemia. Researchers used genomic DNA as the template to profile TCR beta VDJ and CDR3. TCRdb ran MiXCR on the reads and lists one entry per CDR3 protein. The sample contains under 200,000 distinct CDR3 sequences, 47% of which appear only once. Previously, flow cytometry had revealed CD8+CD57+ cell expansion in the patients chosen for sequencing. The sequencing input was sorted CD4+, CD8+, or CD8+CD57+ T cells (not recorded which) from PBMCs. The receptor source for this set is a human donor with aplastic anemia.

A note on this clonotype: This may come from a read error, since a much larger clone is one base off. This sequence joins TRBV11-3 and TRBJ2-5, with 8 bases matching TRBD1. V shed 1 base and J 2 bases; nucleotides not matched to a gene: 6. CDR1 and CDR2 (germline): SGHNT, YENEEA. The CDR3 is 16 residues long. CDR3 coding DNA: TGTGCCAGCAGCTTAGGGGACAGGATGGGACAAGAGACCCAGTACTTC. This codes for CASSLGDRMGQETQYF.

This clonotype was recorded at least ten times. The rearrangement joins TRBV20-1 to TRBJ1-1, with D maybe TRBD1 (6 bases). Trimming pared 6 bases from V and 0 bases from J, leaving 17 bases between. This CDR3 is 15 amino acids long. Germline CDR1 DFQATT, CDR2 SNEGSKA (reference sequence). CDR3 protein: CSAKRGGAVNTEAFF. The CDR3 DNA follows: TGCAGTGCCAAGCGGGGGGGGGCAGTGAACACTGAAGCTTTCTTT.

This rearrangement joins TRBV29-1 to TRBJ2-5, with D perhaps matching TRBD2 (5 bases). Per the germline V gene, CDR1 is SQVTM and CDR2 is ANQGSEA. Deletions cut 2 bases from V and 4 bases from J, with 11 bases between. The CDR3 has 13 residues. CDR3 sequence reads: CSVESSAGETQYF. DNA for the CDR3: TGCAGCGTTGAATCGAGCGCGGGAGAGACCCAGTACTTC.

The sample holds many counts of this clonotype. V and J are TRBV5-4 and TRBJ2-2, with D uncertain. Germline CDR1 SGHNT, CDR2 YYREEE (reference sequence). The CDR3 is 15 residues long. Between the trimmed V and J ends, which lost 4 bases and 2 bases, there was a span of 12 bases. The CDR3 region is CASSADGPNTGELFF. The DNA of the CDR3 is TGTGCCAGCAGCGCGGACGGTCCCAACACCGGGGAGCTGTTTTTT.

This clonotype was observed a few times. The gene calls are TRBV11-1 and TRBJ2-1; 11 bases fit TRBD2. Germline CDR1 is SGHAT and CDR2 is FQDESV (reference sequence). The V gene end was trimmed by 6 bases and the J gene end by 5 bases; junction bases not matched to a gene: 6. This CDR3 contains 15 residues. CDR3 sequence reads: CASRPGTSGHNEQFF. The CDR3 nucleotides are TGTGCCAGCAGACCCGGGACTAGCGGACACAATGAGCAGTTCTTC.

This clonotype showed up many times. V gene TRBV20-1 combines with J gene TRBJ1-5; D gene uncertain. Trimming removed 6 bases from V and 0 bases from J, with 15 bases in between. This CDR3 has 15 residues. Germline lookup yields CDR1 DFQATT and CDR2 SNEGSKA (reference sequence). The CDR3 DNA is TGCAGTGCCCCCTCCGGGGTGAATAGCAATCAGCCCCAGCATTTT. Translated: CSAPSGVNSNQPQHF.

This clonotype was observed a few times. The CDR3 loop reads CSVVYQYEQYF. The CDR3 region has the DNA TGCAGCGTTGTCTACCAGTACGAGCAGTACTTC. This rearrangement joins TRBV29-1 to TRBJ2-7; D unresolved. CDR1 and CDR2 (germline): SQVTM, ANQGSEA. V was cut by 4 bases and J by 4 bases, with 8 bases left in between. The CDR3 is made up of 11 amino acids.

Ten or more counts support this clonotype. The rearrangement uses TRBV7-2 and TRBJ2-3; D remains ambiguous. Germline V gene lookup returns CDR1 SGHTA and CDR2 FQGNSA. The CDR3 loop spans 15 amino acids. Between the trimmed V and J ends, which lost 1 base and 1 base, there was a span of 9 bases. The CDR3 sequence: CASSLVVGGTDTQYF. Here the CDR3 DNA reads TGTGCCAGCAGCTTAGTGGTAGGTGGCACAGATACGCAGTATTTT.